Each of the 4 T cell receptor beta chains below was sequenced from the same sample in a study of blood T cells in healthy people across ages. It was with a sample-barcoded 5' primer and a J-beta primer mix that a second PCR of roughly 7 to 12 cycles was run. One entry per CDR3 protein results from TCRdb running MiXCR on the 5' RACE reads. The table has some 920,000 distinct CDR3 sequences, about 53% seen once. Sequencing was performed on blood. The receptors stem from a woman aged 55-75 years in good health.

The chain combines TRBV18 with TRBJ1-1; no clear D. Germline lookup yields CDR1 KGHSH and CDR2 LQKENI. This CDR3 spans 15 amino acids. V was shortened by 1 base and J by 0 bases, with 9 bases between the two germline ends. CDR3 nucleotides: TGTGCCAGCTCACCACTCGCCGGCCTGAACACTGAAGCTTTCTTT. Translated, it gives CASSPLAGLNTEAFF.

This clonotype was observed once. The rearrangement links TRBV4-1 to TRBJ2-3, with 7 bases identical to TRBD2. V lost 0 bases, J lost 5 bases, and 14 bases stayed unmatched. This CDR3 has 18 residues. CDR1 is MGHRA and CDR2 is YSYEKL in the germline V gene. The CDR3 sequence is CASSQDTDGAGVLDTQYF. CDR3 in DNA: TGCGCCAGCAGCCAAGATACGGACGGGGCGGGAGTCCTAGATACGCAGTATTTT.

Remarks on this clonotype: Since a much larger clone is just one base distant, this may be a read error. The DNA of the CDR3 is TGCGCCAGCAGCACTGACAGGGGCGACGAGCAGTACTTC. Translating it yields CASSTDRGDEQYF. This chain connects TRBV4-1 to TRBJ2-4, with 8 bases matching TRBD1. The DNA end favors TRBJ2-7, so the J call may be wrong. In germline, CDR1 is MGHRA, CDR2 YSYEKL. The CDR3 has 13 amino acids.

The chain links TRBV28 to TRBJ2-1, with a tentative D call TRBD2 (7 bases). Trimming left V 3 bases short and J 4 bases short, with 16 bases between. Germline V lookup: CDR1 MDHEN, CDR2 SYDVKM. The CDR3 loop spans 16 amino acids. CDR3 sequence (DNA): TGTGCCAGCAGTTTGCGGGGGCAGACACATTACAATGAGCAGTTCTTC. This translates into CASSLRGQTHYNEQFF.